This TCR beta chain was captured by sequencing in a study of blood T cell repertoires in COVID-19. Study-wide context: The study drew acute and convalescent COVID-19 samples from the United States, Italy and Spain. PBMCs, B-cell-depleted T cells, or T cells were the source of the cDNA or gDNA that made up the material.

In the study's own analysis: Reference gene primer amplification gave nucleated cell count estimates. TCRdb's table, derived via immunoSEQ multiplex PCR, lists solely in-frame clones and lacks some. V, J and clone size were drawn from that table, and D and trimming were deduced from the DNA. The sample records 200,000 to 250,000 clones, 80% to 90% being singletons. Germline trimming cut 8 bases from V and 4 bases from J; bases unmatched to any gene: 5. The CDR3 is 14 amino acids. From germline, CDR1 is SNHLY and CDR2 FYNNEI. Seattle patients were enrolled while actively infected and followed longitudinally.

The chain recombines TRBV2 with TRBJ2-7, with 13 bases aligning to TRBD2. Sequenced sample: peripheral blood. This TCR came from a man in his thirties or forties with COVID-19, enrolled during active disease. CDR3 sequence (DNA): TGTGCCAGCGAAGGGACTAGCGGGATTTACGAGCAGTACTTC. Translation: CASEGTSGIYEQYF.